The entry below gives a single T cell receptor (beta chain) sequence along with its context. What antigen it recognizes has not been identified. There are no base qualities to consult, and no much larger clone falls within one base. Based on the germline V gene, the CDR1 and CDR2 sequences are MNHEY and SVGAGI. Trimming removed 5 bases from V and 0 bases from J, leaving 8 bases between the germline ends. The CDR3 measures 14 amino acids from cysteine to phenylalanine. CDR3 DNA only is kept here, 42 bases in frame from base 1. The immunoSEQ Assay, a bias-controlled multiplex PCR, was used to amplify TCRbeta CDR3 regions from genomic DNA. Regarding the original processing steps: The number of nucleated cells in each sample was estimated from the amplification of reference gene primers within the assay. To quantify the absolute abundance of each unique TCRbeta CDR3 rearrangement, sequence reads were collapsed and filtered. For each sample, productive Simpson clonality was calculated by taking the square root of Simpson's diversity index across productive rearrangements. TCRdb took over this immuneACCESS table, retaining in-frame rearrangements with V and J assigned. Such tables are incomplete; in checked studies, under half of the missing clones stem from an unresolved V gene, and the remainder is unexplained. V and J calls and clone size are those listed in that table; D and trimming were worked out from the DNA. For this sample the table gives hundreds of thousands of clones, of which roughly 85% were detected only once. In total, the top ten clones hold about 5% of the sample.

The sample comes from a study of blood T cell repertoires in COVID-19 (dated by TCRdb to the early 2020s). At the level of the whole study: Samples from collaborators originated in the United States, Italy and Spain and spanned both the acute and convalescent phases of COVID-19. The prospective study material was composed of cDNA or gDNA derived from T cells, B-cell-depleted T cells, or PBMCs. Subjects who had been exposed to COVID-19, were actively infected with it, or had recovered from it provided the deeply sampled blood TCRbeta repertoires that made up the dataset. The repertoires were made available in a free public database intended to serve as a resource for research on the immune response to SARS-CoV-2. The samples were drawn from two sources: the first 160 participants of the ongoing ImmuneRACE study, and 1,000 to 1,500 subjects contributed by 6 global collaborators. Sample metadata almost always included a de-identified subject ID, COVID-19 status, age in years and sex. Where available, HLA class I and class II types were obtained from metadata supplied by the sample provider rather than from assay-based typing.

Summary of the overall study and its limitations: Clinical and demographic metadata were provided uncurated, with the amount varying by source and participant.

Participants in the prospective study were aged roughly 18 to 89 years, lived in more than 20 United States geographic areas, and enrolled through a virtual design. In the prospective study, cohorts were assigned on the basis of participant-reported clinical history obtained from a screening survey and a study questionnaire. Exposed participants had been in contact, within 2 weeks of entering the study, with a person who had a PCR-confirmed or clinician-diagnosed case of COVID-19. Mobile phlebotomists in the prospective study collected whole blood, serum and a nasopharyngeal or oropharyngeal swab from every participant. Over a 2-month period, participants in the prospective study had the option of providing additional blood draws and questionnaires. Blood samples from the prospective study were shipped frozen or at room temperature prior to DNA extraction.

This TCR was sampled from a man aged 35-49 years who had been exposed to COVID-19. The material sequenced was PBMCs or T cells enriched from blood (not recorded which). The rearrangement combines TRBV6-5 with TRBJ2-1, with the D gene uncertain. The CDR3 in this case is CASSLDFSYNEQFF. At the DNA level, the sequence is TGTGCCAGCAGTCTCGACTTCTCCTACAATGAGCAGTTCTTC.